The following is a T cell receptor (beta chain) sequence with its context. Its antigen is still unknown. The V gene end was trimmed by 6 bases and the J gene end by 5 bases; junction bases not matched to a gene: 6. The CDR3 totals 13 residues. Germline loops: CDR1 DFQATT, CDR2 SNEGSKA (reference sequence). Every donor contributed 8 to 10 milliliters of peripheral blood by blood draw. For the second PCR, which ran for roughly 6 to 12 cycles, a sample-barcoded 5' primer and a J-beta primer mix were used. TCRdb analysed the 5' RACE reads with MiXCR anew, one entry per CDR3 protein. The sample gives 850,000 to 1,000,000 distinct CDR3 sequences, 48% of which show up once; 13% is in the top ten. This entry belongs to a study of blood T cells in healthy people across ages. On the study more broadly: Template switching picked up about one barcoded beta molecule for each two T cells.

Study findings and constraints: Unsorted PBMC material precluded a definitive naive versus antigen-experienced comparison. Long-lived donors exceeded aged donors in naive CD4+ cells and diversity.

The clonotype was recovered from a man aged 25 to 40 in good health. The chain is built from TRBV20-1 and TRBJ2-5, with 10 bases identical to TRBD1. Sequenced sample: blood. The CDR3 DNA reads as TGCAGTGCCAGTGGACAGGGGGGCGAGACCCAGTACTTC. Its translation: CSASGQGGETQYF.